This passage covers 32 T cell receptor beta chains from one sample sequenced in a study of blood T cell repertoires in COVID-19. Repertoires were generated with immunoSEQ multiplex PCR, while TCRdb's copy carries only in-frame clones and drops some. The data show fewer than 20,000 clones, with 82% seen just once and over 20% held by the top ten. What was sequenced was peripheral blood. Every receptor here comes from a man older than 75 with active COVID-19.

This rearrangement joins TRBV19 to TRBJ2-1; D not resolved. CDR1 LNHDA and CDR2 SQIVND come from the germline V gene (reference sequence). The CDR3 spans 12 residues. Trimming left V 5 bases short and J 9 bases short, with 11 bases between. The CDR3, as DNA: TGTGCCAGTAGTCCCTCGGTTGGTGAGCAGTTCTTC. Amino acid sequence: CASSPSVGEQFF.

V is TRBV2 and J is TRBJ1-6; the match to TRBD1 covers 9 bases. From germline, CDR1 is SNHLY and CDR2 FYNNEI. The CDR3 is made up of 17 amino acids. V was clipped by 4 bases and J by 1 base; unmatched bases: 5. The DNA for the CDR3 is TGTGCCAGCAGTGTTCGGGGACAGGGATCCTATAATTCACCCCTCCACTTT. Translating it yields CASSVRGQGSYNSPLHF.

This chain connects TRBV6-5 to TRBJ2-6; no firm D call. The V and J ends lost 7 bases and 0 bases respectively, with 7 bases between them. CDR3 length: 14 amino acids. Per germline, CDR1 MNHEY and CDR2 SVGAGI. The CDR3 nucleotides are TGTGCCAGCACCTCAGTCTCTGGGGCCAACGTCCTGACTTTC. As protein: CASTSVSGANVLTF.

The chain joins TRBV27 to TRBJ2-5, with 16 nucleotides matching TRBD2. CDR3 length equals 19 residues. The V gene's germline CDR1 is MNHEY and CDR2 SMNVEV (reference sequence). V gave up 5 bases and J gave up 3 bases; unmatched junction bases: 12. The CDR3 region has the DNA TGTGCCAGCAGTGCTTCCGGGACTAGCGGGAGGGCGGGGAAAGAGACCCAGTACTTC. Translating it yields CASSASGTSGRAGKETQYF.

The count of this clone is one. The rearrangement uses TRBV18 and TRBJ2-3, with TRBD1 matching over 7 bases. CDR3 length: 14 residues. The germline V gene encodes CDR1 KGHSH and CDR2 LQKENI. The V segment lost 3 bases and the J segment 2 bases; nucleotides outside the gene matches: 2. CDR3 nucleotides: TGTGCCAGCTCACCCGGGACAGACACAGATACGCAGTATTTT. Its protein is CASSPGTDTDTQYF.

This rearrangement joins TRBV18 to TRBJ2-6; D not resolved. V was trimmed by 3 bases and J by 0 bases, leaving 18 bases between them. CDR1 and CDR2 from the germline V gene are KGHSH and LQKENI. This CDR3 region has 19 residues. The CDR3: CASSPPGRSPGSGANVLTF. The CDR3 DNA sequence: TGTGCCAGCTCACCCCCCGGCAGGTCCCCCGGCTCTGGGGCCAACGTCCTGACTTTC.

The chain links TRBV2 to TRBJ2-7; 12 bases map to TRBD1. V lost 6 bases and J lost 6; bases outside the gene matches: 9. The CDR3 contains 15 residues. The germline gives CDR1 SNHLY, CDR2 FYNNEI. The CDR3 region has the DNA TGTGCCAGCAGCCTTGGGACAGGGGGCTTGGGCGAGCAGTACTTC. As protein: CASSLGTGGLGEQYF.

The chain combines TRBV4-1 with TRBJ2-1; TRBD2 might be the D (6 bases). Germline values: CDR1 MGHRA, CDR2 YSYEKL. V shed 5 bases and J shed 0 bases, with 14 bases lying between them. The CDR3 covers 16 residues. The CDR3 sequence: CASSSREVSSYNEQFF. In nucleotides, the CDR3 is TGCGCCAGCAGCTCTAGGGAGGTCAGCTCCTACAATGAGCAGTTCTTC.

V usage is TRBV24-1 and J usage is TRBJ2-3; TRBD2 matches at 8 bases. Germline values: CDR1 KGHDR, CDR2 SFDVKD. The CDR3 has 17 residues. Trimming cost V 0 bases and J 6 bases; bases outside gene matches: 10. CDR3 nucleotide sequence: TGTGCCACCAGTGATTTGTCTGGAGGGACTAGTTGGGATACGCAGTATTTT. Protein: CATSDLSGGTSWDTQYF.

V usage is TRBV28 and J usage is TRBJ2-4; 8 nucleotides line up with TRBD1. V gave up 7 bases and J gave up 8 bases; unmatched junction bases: 19. The V gene's germline CDR1 is MDHEN and CDR2 SYDVKM. This CDR3 is 17 amino acids long. In DNA form, the CDR3 reads TGTGCCAGCAATACGTTAGTTGGGGGACAGGAGAGAGACATTCAGTACTTC. The encoded protein is CASNTLVGGQERDIQYF.

The CDR3: CASRKASYNSPLHF. The CDR3 coding sequence is TGTGCCAGTAGGAAAGCTTCCTATAATTCACCCCTCCACTTT. The rearrangement uses TRBV19 and TRBJ1-6; D gene unclear. The germline V and J ends were trimmed by 6 bases and 1 base, with 7 bases remaining between them. The CDR3 contains 14 residues. Germline CDR1 LNHDA, CDR2 SQIVND (reference sequence). Together with reference TRBV19 and TRBJ1-6, the CDR3 gives the full variable domain: DGGITQSPKYLFRKEGQNVTLSCEQNLNHDAMYWYRQDPGQGLRLIYYSQIVNDFQKGDIAEGYSVSREKKESFPLTVTSAQKNPTAFYLCASRKASYNSPLHFGNGTRLTVT.

This clone has only one observation. The chain combines TRBV5-1 with TRBJ2-1; the match to TRBD1 covers 8 bases. The germline CDR1 and CDR2 sequences are SGHRS and YFSETQ. V gave up 0 bases and J gave up 6 bases; unmatched junction bases: 8. This CDR3 contains 16 residues. CDR3 nucleotide sequence: TGCGCCAGCAGCTTGGGGACAGGGATTGGGTCCAATGAGCAGTTCTTC. Protein sequence: CASSLGTGIGSNEQFF.

The CDR3 nucleotides read TGTGCCAGCAGACCCGAGGAGGGCACCGGGGAGCTGTTTTTT. Its translation is CASRPEEGTGELFF. The rearrangement uses TRBV6-4 and TRBJ2-2; maybe TRBD2 (6 bases). V was trimmed by 6 bases and J by 4 bases, leaving 12 bases between them. Germline V gives CDR1 MRHNA, CDR2 SNTAGT. CDR3 size: 14 residues.

DNA for the CDR3: TGTGCCAGCAGTTTATGGACAGGTGACTACACCTTC. Translating it yields CASSLWTGDYTF. This chain connects TRBV12-3 or TRBV12-4 to TRBJ1-2; 7 positions match TRBD1. V was pared by 2 bases and J by 10 bases, with 4 bases of the junction left unmatched. The CDR3 consists of 12 residues.

The CDR3 is CASSLDGLADEQYF. CDR3 coding DNA: TGTGCCAGCAGCCTTGATGGACTAGCGGACGAGCAGTACTTC. The genes are TRBV5-4 and TRBJ2-7; 10 bases are a match to TRBD2. This CDR3 is 14 amino acids long. The trim removed 4 bases at V and 5 bases at J, leaving 6 bases unmatched. Germline V lookup: CDR1 SGHNT, CDR2 YYREEE (reference sequence). Variable domain in full (rest from reference TRBV5-4 and TRBJ2-7): ETGVTQSPTHLIKTRGQQVTLRCSSQSGHNTVSWYQQALGQGPQFIFQYYREEENGRGNFPPRFSGLQFPNYSSELNVNALELDDSALYLCASSLDGLADEQYFGPGTRLTVT.

A few counts support this clone. J is TRBJ2-2 and V is TRBV7-3, with TRBD1 matching over 7 bases. The CDR3 has 14 amino acids. Germline V gene lookup returns CDR1 SGHTA and CDR2 FQGTGA. J was trimmed by 5 bases and V by 5 bases; bases with no gene match: 5. CDR3 coding DNA: TGTGCCAGCAGCCCATACAGGGGAACCGGGGAGCTGTTTTTT. Translated, it gives CASSPYRGTGELFF.

J is TRBJ2-5 and V is TRBV28, with D perhaps TRBD1 (6 bases). The CDR3 extends over 14 amino acids. Germline-derived CDR1 and CDR2 are MDHEN and SYDVKM. Trimming cost V 6 bases and J 7 bases, with 18 bases left between them. CDR3 loop: CASSPPGQPGTQYF. The CDR3, as DNA: TGTGCCAGCAGCCCCCCCGGACAGCCCGGGACCCAGTACTTC.

The chain couples TRBV29-1 to TRBJ2-1; TRBD2 is a possible D gene (5 bases). Deletions cut 6 bases from V and 9 bases from J, with 15 bases between. Germline-derived CDR1 and CDR2 are SQVTM and ANQGSEA. The CDR3 covers 12 residues. The CDR3 region is CSVGSWRSEQFF. CDR3 nucleotide sequence: TGCAGCGTGGGCAGTTGGAGGAGTGAGCAGTTCTTC.

CDR3 DNA sequence: TGTGCCAGCAGCTTGGATCGGGTTGCGGCTTTCTTT. Protein product: CASSLDRVAAFF. V and J are TRBV5-4 and TRBJ1-1; D is unclear. Trimming left V 0 bases short and J 11 bases short, with 11 bases between. Per germline, CDR1 SGHNT and CDR2 YYREEE (reference sequence). The CDR3 covers 12 residues.

This clone showed up just a few times. The chain recombines TRBV19 with TRBJ2-5; weak D call: TRBD2 (8 bases). CDR1 is LNHDA and CDR2 is SQIVND in the germline V gene (reference sequence). CDR3 length: 19 residues. V lost 3 bases and J lost 4, with 27 bases in between. CDR3 nucleotides: TGTGCCAGTAGTATTACTCGCGCAGGGGGTCGGCTAGCGGGAGAGACCCAGTACTTC. This codes for CASSITRAGGRLAGETQYF.

The chain combines TRBV7-8 with TRBJ1-1; maybe TRBD1 (6 bases). Germline loops: CDR1 SGHVS, CDR2 FQNEAQ. V lost 0 bases, J lost 6 bases, and 11 bases lay in between. The CDR3 loop spans 14 amino acids. CDR3 loop: CASSLAGQPSEAFF. Here the CDR3 DNA reads TGTGCCAGCAGCTTAGCAGGACAGCCCTCTGAAGCTTTCTTT.

This rearrangement joins TRBV19 to TRBJ2-2; 10 bases map to TRBD1. The CDR3 contains 15 residues. In germline, CDR1 is LNHDA, CDR2 SQIVND (reference sequence). V shed 3 bases, J shed 6 bases, and the junction held 4 bases outside the gene matches. CDR3: CASSMGQGRAGELFF. The CDR3 region has the DNA TGTGCCAGTAGTATGGGACAGGGGCGAGCCGGGGAGCTGTTTTTT.

This clone occurred a few times. This chain connects TRBV4-3 to TRBJ2-7; 7 positions match TRBD1. V trimming: 2 bases; J trimming: 4 bases; junction bases outside the gene matches: 2. This CDR3 has 13 residues. The V gene's germline CDR1 is LGHNA and CDR2 YSLEER. The CDR3 sequence: CASSQTTGYEQYF. Written as DNA, the CDR3 is TGCGCCAGCAGCCAAACGACAGGGTACGAGCAGTACTTC.

The chain uses TRBV30 and TRBJ1-1; D might be TRBD1 (5 bases). CDR3 size: 13 residues. Looked up from germline, CDR1 is GTSNPN and CDR2 is SVGIG (reference sequence). V was shortened by 4 bases and J by 1 base, with 10 bases between the two germline ends. CDR3: CAWKKTANTEAFF. The CDR3, as DNA: TGTGCCTGGAAAAAGACAGCGAACACTGAAGCTTTCTTT.

The chain employs TRBV2 and TRBJ2-3; the match to TRBD2 covers 13 bases. The CDR3 spans 16 residues. Germline V gene data show CDR1 as SNHLY and CDR2 as FYNNEI. J was trimmed by 4 bases and V by 4 bases; bases with no gene match: 5. CDR3 region: CASSGRLAGGPDTQYF. In DNA, the CDR3 is TGTGCCAGCAGTGGACGACTAGCGGGAGGCCCAGATACGCAGTATTTT.

This clone has only a few counts. V is TRBV7-8 and J is TRBJ2-5, with 9 bases lining up with TRBD2. Looked up from germline, CDR1 is SGHVS and CDR2 is FQNEAQ. The CDR3 consists of 19 residues. V lost 5 bases, J lost 3 bases, and 19 bases stayed unmatched. The chain's CDR3 is CASSRNFGGRAWLEETQYF. As DNA, the CDR3 is TGTGCCAGCAGCCGTAACTTTGGCGGGAGGGCCTGGTTGGAAGAGACCCAGTACTTC.

The chain employs TRBV5-1 and TRBJ2-6; no clear D gene. V gave up 0 bases and J gave up 2 bases, with 6 bases separating them. The CDR3 has 15 amino acids. Germline-derived CDR1 and CDR2 are SGHRS and YFSETQ. Here the CDR3 reads CASSLDYPGANVLTF. CDR3 nucleotide sequence: TGCGCCAGCAGCTTGGATTATCCTGGGGCCAACGTCCTGACTTTC.

This rearrangement joins TRBV3-1 (or the pseudogene TRBV3-2) to TRBJ2-5, with 7 bases lining up with TRBD2. The CDR3 runs 14 residues. CDR1 and CDR2 from the germline V gene are LGHDT and YNNKEL (reference sequence). V lost 0 bases and J lost 5; bases outside the gene matches: 3. The CDR3 spells CASSQEGGGETQYF. CDR3 nucleotide sequence: TGTGCCAGCAGCCAAGAGGGCGGGGGTGAGACCCAGTACTTC.

This chain connects TRBV2 to TRBJ2-1, with TRBD2 as a possible D gene (6 bases). Germline V gene sequence: CDR1 SNHLY, CDR2 FYNNEI. The CDR3 has 15 amino acids. Trimming pared 3 bases from V and 7 bases from J, leaving 16 bases between. The CDR3 DNA sequence: TGTGCCAGCAGTGATCGGGTGGGGCGGGGAAATGAGCAGTTCTTC. Translating gives CASSDRVGRGNEQFF.

This clone has more than one count but fewer than ten. V and J are TRBV2 and TRBJ2-1; 7 bases map to TRBD2. V lost 7 bases to trimming and J lost 8 bases; unmatched junction nucleotides: 20. The CDR3 has 17 residues. Germline V gene data show CDR1 as SNHLY and CDR2 as FYNNEI. Here the CDR3 reads CASTGLRTSGISYEQFF. Written as DNA, the CDR3 is TGTGCCAGCACTGGACTTCGGACGAGCGGGATCAGTTATGAGCAGTTCTTC.

V is TRBV28 and J is TRBJ2-2, with TRBD2 as a possible D gene (6 bases). Germline lookup yields CDR1 MDHEN and CDR2 SYDVKM. The CDR3 consists of 15 residues. Trimming took off 2 bases at V and 4 bases at J, with 11 bases between the two ends. CDR3 region: CASSLGLAPTGELFF. The CDR3 region has the DNA TGTGCCAGCAGTTTAGGCCTAGCGCCCACCGGGGAGCTGTTTTTT.

This rearrangement joins TRBV2 to TRBJ2-5; possible D gene TRBD2, 5 bases. Germline CDR1 and CDR2: SNHLY and FYNNEI. The CDR3 contains 12 residues. Trimming stripped 7 bases from V and 2 bases from J, with 8 bases between. CDR3 in DNA: TGTGCCAGCATGAGGGTTCAAGAGACCCAGTACTTC. The encoded protein is CASMRVQETQYF.